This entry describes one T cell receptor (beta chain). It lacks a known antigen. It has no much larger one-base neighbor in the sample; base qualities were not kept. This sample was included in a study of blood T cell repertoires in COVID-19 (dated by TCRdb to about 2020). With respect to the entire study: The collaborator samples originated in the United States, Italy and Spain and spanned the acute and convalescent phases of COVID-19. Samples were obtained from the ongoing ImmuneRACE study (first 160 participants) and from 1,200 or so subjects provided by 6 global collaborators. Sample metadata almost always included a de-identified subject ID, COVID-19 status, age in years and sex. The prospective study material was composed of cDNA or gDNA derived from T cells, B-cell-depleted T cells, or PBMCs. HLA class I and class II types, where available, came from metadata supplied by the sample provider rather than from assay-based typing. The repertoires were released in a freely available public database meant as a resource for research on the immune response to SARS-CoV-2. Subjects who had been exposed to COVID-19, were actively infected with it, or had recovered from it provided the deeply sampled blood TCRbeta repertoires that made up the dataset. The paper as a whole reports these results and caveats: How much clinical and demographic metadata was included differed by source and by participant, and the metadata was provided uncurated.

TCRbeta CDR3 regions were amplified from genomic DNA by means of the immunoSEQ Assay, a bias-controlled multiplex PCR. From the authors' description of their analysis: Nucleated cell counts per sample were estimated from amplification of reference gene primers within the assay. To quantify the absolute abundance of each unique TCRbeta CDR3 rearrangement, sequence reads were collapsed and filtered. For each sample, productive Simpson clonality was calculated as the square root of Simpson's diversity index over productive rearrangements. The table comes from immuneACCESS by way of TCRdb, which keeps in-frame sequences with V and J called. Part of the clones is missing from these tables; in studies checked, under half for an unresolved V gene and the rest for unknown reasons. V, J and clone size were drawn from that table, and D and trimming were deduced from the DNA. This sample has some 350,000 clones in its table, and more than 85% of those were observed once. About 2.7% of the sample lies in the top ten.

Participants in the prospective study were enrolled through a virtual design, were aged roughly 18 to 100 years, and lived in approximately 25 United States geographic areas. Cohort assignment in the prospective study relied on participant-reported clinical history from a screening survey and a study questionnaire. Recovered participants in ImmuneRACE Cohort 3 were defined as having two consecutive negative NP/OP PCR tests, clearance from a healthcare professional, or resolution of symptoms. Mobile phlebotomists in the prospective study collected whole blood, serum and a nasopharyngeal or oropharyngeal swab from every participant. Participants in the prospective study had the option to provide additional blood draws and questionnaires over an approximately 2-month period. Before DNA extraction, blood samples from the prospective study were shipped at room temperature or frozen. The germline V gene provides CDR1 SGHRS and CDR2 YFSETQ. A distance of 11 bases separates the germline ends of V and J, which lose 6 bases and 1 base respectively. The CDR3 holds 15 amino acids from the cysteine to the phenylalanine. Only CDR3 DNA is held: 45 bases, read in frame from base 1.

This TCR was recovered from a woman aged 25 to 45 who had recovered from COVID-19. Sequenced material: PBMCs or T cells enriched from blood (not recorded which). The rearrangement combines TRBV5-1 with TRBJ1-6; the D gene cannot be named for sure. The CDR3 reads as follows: CASTRDRSYNSPLHF. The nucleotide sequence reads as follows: TGCGCCAGCACCCGGGATAGGTCCTATAATTCACCCCTCCACTTT.